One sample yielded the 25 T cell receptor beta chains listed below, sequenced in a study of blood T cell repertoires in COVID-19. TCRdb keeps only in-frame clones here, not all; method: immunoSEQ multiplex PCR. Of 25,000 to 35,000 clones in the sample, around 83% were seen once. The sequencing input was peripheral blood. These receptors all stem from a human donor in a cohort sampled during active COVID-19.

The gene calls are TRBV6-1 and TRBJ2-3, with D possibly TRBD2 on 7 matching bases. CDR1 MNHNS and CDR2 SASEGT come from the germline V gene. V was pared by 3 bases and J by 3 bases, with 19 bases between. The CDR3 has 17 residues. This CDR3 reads CASSEAGGGAWTDTQYF. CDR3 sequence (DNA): TGTGCCAGCAGTGAGGCAGGTGGGGGGGCTTGGACAGATACGCAGTATTTT.

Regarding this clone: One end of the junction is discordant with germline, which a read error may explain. The chain's CDR3 is CASSSTLGSLVF. In nucleotides, the CDR3 is TGTGCCAGCAGCTCGACGCTAGGTTCGCTGGTCTTT. The genes are TRBV3-1 (or the pseudogene TRBV3-2) and TRBJ1-1; unclear D gene. This CDR3 region has 12 residues. Germline values: CDR1 LGHDT, CDR2 YNNKEL (reference sequence).

The CDR3 region is CASSLATAGGETQYF. DNA of the CDR3: TGTGCCAGCAGTTTGGCTACCGCTGGAGGGGAGACCCAGTACTTC. The V call is TRBV28, the J call TRBJ2-5, with D possibly TRBD2 on 6 matching bases. The CDR3 totals 15 residues. Trimming removed 3 bases from V and 5 bases from J, with 16 bases in between. The V gene's germline CDR1 is MDHEN and CDR2 SYDVKM.

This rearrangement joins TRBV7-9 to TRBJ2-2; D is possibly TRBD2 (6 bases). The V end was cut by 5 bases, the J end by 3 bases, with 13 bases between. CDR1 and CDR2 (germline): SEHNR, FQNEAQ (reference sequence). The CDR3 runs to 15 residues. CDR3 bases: TGTGCCAGCAGCCAGGGAAGCGGGTACACCGGGGAGCTGTTTTTT. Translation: CASSQGSGYTGELFF.

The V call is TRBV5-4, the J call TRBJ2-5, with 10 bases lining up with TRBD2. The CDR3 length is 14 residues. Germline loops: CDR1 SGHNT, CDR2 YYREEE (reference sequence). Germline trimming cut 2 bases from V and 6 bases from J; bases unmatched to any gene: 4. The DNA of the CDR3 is TGTGCCAGCAGCTTCGCTAGCGGGGGTCAGACCCAGTACTTC. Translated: CASSFASGGQTQYF. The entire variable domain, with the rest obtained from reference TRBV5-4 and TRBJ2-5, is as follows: ETGVTQSPTHLIKTRGQQVTLRCSSQSGHNTVSWYQQALGQGPQFIFQYYREEENGRGNFPPRFSGLQFPNYSSELNVNALELDDSALYLCASSFASGGQTQYFGPGTRLLVL.

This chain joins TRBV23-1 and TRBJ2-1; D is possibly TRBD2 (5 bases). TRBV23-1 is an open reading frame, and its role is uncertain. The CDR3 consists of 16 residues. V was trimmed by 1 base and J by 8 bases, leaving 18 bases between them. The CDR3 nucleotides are TGCGCCAGCAGTCAATTGGACTGTAGGTCAGAGGATGAGCAGTTCTTC. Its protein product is CASSQLDCRSEDEQFF.

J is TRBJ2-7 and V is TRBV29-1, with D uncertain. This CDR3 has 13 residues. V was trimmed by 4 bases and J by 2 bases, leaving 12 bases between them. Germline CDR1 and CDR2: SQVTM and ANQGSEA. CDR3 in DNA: TGCAGCGTTGTTTTAAGTCAGACCTACGAGCAGTACTTC. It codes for CSVVLSQTYEQYF.

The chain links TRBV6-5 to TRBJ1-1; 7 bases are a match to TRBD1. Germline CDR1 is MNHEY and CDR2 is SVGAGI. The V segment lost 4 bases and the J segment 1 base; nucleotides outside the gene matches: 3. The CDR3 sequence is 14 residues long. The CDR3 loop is CASSLGTANTEAFF. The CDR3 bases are TGTGCCAGCAGTTTAGGGACAGCGAACACTGAAGCTTTCTTT.

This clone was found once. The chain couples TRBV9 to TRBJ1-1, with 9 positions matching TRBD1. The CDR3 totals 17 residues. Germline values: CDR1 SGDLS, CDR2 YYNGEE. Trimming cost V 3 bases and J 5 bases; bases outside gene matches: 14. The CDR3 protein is CASSGRDRVGEGTEAFF. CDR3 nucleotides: TGTGCCAGCAGCGGCCGGGACAGGGTAGGGGAGGGAACTGAAGCTTTCTTT. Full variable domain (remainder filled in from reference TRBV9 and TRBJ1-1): DSGVTQTPKHLITATGQRVTLRCSPRSGDLSVYWYQQSLDQGLQFLIQYYNGEERAKGNILERFSAQQFPDLHSELNLSSLELGDSALYFCASSGRDRVGEGTEAFFGQGTRLTVV.

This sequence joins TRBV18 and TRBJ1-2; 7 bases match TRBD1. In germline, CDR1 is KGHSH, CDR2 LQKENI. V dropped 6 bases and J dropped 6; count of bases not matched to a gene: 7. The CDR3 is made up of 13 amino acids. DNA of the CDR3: TGTGCCAGCTCTCACGACAGGGTTAATGGCTACACCTTC. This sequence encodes CASSHDRVNGYTF.

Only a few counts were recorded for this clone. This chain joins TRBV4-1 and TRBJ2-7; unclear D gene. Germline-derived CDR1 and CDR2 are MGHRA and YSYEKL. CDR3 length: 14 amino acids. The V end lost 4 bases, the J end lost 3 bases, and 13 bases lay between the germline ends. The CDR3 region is CASSPRHRDYEQYF. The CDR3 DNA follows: TGCGCCAGCAGCCCGAGACACAGAGACTACGAGCAGTACTTC.

DNA for the CDR3: TGTGCCAGCAGTCGGCGATCCGGGACTTGGGACAGGTCACCCCTCCACTTT. Translated: CASSRRSGTWDRSPLHF. The rearrangement links TRBV28 to TRBJ1-6; 8 bases align to TRBD1. The V gene's germline CDR1 is MDHEN and CDR2 SYDVKM. This CDR3 spans 17 amino acids. Trimming removed 5 bases from V and 10 bases from J; junction bases left unmatched: 16.

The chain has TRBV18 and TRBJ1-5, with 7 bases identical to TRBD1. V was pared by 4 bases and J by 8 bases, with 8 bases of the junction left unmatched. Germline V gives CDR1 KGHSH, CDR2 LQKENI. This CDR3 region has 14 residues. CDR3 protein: CASSLRTGLEPQHF. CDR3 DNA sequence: TGTGCCAGCTCACTACGGACAGGTCTAGAGCCCCAGCATTTT.

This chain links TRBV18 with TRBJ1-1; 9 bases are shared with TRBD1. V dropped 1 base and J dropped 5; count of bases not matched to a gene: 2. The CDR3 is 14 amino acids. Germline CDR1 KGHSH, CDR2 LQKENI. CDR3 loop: CASSPLDRGTEAFF. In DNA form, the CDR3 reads TGTGCCAGCTCACCACTGGACAGGGGTACTGAAGCTTTCTTT. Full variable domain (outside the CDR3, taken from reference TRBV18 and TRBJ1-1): NAGVMQNPRHLVRRRGQEARLRCSPMKGHSHVYWYRQLPEEGLKFMVYLQKENIIDESGMPKERFSAEFPKEGPSILRIQQVVRGDSAAYFCASSPLDRGTEAFFGQGTRLTVV.

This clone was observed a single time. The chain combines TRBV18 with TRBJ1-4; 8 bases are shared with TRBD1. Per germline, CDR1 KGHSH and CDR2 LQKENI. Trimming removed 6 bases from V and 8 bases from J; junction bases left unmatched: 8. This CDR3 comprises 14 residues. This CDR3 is CASSPDRVGEKLFF. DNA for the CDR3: TGTGCCAGCTCCCCGGACAGGGTGGGAGAAAAACTGTTTTTT.

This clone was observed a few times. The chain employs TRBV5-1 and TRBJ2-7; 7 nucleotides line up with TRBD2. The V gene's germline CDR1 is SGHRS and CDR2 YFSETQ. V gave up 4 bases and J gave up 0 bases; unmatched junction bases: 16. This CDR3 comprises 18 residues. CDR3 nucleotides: TGCGCCAGCAGCCCGATCTGGGGAGGGTCGCTGAGCTCCTACGAGCAGTACTTC. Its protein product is CASSPIWGGSLSSYEQYF.

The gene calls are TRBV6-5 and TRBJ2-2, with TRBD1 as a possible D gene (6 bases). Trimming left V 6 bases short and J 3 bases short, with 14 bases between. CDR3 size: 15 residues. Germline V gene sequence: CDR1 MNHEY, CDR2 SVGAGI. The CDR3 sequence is CASRPPGQHTGELFF. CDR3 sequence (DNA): TGTGCCAGCAGACCCCCCGGACAGCACACCGGGGAGCTGTTTTTT.

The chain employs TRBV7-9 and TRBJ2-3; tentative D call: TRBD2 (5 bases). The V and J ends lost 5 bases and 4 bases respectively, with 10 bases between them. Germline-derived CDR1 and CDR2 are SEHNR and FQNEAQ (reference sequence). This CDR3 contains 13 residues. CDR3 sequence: CASSPSSPDTQYF. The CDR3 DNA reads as TGTGCCAGCAGCCCTAGCTCGCCAGATACGCAGTATTTT. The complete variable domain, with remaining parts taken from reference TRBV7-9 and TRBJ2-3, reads DTGVSQNPRHKITKRGQNVTFRCDPISEHNRLYWYRQTLGQGPEFLTYFQNEAQLEKSRLLSDRFSAERPKGSFSTLEIQRTEQGDSAMYLCASSPSSPDTQYFGPGTRLTVL.

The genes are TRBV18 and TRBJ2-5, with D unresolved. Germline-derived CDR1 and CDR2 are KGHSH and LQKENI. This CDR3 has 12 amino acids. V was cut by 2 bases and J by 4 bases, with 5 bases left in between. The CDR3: CASSPIVETQYF. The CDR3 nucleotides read TGTGCCAGCTCACCAATCGTAGAGACCCAGTACTTC.

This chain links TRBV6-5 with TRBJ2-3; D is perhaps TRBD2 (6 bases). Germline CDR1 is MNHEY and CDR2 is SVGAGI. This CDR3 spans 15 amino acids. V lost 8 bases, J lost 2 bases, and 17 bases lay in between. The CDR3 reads CASGGAGSYTDTQYF. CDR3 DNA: TGTGCCAGCGGAGGGGCTGGGTCCTACACAGATACGCAGTATTTT.

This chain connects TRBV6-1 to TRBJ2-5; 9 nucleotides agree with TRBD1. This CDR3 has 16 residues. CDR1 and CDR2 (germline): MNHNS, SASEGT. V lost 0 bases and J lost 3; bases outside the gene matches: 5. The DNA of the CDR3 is TGTGCCAGCAGTGAAGCTAGAACAGGGGGCAAAGAGACCCAGTACTTC. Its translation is CASSEARTGGKETQYF.

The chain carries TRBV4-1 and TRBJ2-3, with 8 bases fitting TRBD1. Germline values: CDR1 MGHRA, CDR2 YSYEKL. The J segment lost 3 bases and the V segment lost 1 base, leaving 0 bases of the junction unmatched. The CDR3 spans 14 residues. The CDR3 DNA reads TGCGCCAGCAGCCAAGGGACAGGGACAGATACGCAGTATTTT. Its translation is CASSQGTGTDTQYF.

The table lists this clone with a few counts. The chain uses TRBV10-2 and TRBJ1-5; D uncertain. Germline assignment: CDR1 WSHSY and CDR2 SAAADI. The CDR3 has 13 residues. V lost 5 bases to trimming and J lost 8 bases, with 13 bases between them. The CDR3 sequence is CASSRTEGEPQHF. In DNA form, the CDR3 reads TGCGCCAGCAGTCGGACGGAGGGAGAGCCCCAGCATTTT.

For the CDR3, the DNA is TGTGCCAGTAGTATAGCCAGTCGTTCCTATAATTCACCCCTCCACTTT. Translating it yields CASSIASRSYNSPLHF. The chain has TRBV19 and TRBJ1-6; D gene unclear. This CDR3 is built from 16 residues. Germline lookup yields CDR1 LNHDA and CDR2 SQIVND (reference sequence). V was clipped by 1 base and J by 1 base, with 8 bases between them.

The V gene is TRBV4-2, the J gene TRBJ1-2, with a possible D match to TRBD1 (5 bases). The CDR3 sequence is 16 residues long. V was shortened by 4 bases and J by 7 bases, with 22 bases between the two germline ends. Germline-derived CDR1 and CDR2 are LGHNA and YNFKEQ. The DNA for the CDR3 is TGTGCCAGCAGCCTGCCAGATGCGACTTCTAGGGGTGGCTACACCTTC. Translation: CASSLPDATSRGGYTF.